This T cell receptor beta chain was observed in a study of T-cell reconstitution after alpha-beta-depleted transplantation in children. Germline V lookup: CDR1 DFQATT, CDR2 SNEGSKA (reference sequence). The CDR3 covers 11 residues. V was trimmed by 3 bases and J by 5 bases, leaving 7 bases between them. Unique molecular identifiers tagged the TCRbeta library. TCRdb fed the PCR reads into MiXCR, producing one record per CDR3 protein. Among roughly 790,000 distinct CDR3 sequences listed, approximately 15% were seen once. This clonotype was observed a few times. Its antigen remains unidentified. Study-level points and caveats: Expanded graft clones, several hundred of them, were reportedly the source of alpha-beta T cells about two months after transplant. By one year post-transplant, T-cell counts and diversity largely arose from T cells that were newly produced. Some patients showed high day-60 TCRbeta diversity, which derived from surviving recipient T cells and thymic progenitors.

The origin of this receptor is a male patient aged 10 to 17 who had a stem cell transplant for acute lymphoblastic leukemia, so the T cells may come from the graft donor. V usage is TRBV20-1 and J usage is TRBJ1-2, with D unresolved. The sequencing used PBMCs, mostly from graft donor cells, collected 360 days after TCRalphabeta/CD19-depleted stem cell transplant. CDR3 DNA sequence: TGCAGTGCTAGCAGGAGGTATGGCTACACCTTC. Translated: CSASRRYGYTF.